A selection of T cell receptor beta chains follows, all from one sample in a study of blood T cell repertoires in COVID-19. Assay used: immunoSEQ multiplex PCR; TCRdb lists only in-frame clones, some missing. The sample contains 130,000 or so clones, 60% to 80% of which appear only once. Material: peripheral blood. These receptors were taken from a woman in her seventies with acute or convalescent COVID-19. Both conserved end residues are part of each CDR3. D genes are given only for firm matches. Clone size appears in some rows only: once, few, many, or a class for an expanded clone.

length: 16; J: TRBJ1-6; size: NA; D: TRBD1; V: TRBV25-1; DNA: TGTGCCAGCAGTGAGGGGGACAGGGGGGTATCTTCACCCCTCCACTTT; CDR3: CASSEGDRGVSSPLHF
length: 14; J: TRBJ1-5; size: few; D: TRBD1; V: TRBV28; DNA: TGTGCCAGCGACGGGACAGGGCGCAATCAGCCCCAGCATTTT; CDR3: CASDGTGRNQPQHF
length: 13; J: TRBJ1-1; size: NA; D: NA; V: TRBV11-2; DNA: TGTGCCAGCAGCCCGATCCGGACAGTTGAAGCTTTCTTT; CDR3: CASSPIRTVEAFF
length: 19; J: TRBJ2-1; size: NA; D: TRBD1; V: TRBV28; DNA: TGTGCCAGCGCCGCCCCCGGGACAGGGGACTTGAGCTCCTACAATGAGCAGTTCTTC; CDR3: CASAAPGTGDLSSYNEQFF
length: 15; J: TRBJ2-3; size: NA; D: TRBD2; V: TRBV7-2; DNA: TGTGCCAGCAGCTTTGGGCGGGAGGTCACAGATACGCAGTATTTT; CDR3: CASSFGREVTDTQYF
length: 14; J: TRBJ2-5; size: NA; D: NA; V: TRBV9; DNA: TGTGCCAGCAGCGCCTCGCAGGGTCAAGAGACCCAGTACTTC; CDR3: CASSASQGQETQYF
length: 14; J: TRBJ2-7; size: NA; D: NA; V: TRBV19; DNA: TGTGCCAGTAGTACCGCTCACAGCTCCTACGAGCAGTACTTC; CDR3: CASSTAHSSYEQYF
length: 13; J: TRBJ2-5; size: NA; D: NA; V: TRBV7-9; DNA: TGTGCCAGCAGCTTGACAGGTGGAGAGACCCAGTACTTC; CDR3: CASSLTGGETQYF
length: 15; J: TRBJ2-5; size: NA; D: TRBD1; V: TRBV15; DNA: TGTGCCACCAGCAGAGGACAGGGCACCCAAGAGACCCAGTACTTC; CDR3: CATSRGQGTQETQYF
length: 15; J: TRBJ2-1; size: once; D: TRBD1; V: TRBV27; DNA: TGTGCCAGCGCCTACCGGGACAGGACTTACAATGAGCAGTTCTTC; CDR3: CASAYRDRTYNEQFF
length: 15; J: TRBJ2-3; size: few; D: NA; V: TRBV5-1; DNA: TGCGCCAGCAGCTCCCCGGGACTGAGCACAGATACGCAGTATTTT; CDR3: CASSSPGLSTDTQYF
length: 15; J: TRBJ2-7; size: NA; D: NA; V: TRBV28; DNA: TGTGCCAGCAGTTTATGGCTAGCCGTCGGGTACGAGCAGTACTTC; CDR3: CASSLWLAVGYEQYF
length: 11; J: TRBJ1-1; size: NA; D: NA; V: TRBV20-1; DNA: TGCAGTGCCGTCGGACACGGTGAAGCTTTCTTT; CDR3: CSAVGHGEAFF
length: 16; J: TRBJ2-7; size: NA; D: NA; V: TRBV6-5; DNA: TGTGCCAGCAGTTACTCGATAACAAGCTCTACAGGCGAGCAGTACTTC; CDR3: CASSYSITSSTGEQYF
length: 20; J: TRBJ2-4; size: NA; D: TRBD2; V: TRBV7-6; DNA: TGTGCCAGCAGCCCTCAATTGACTAGCGGGGGGGCCGAGGCCAAAAACATTCAGTACTTC; CDR3: CASSPQLTSGGAEAKNIQYF
length: 13; J: TRBJ2-7; size: NA; D: TRBD2; V: TRBV5-4; DNA: TGTGCCAGCAGCGGACTAGCGGGGGGCGAGCAGTACTTC; CDR3: CASSGLAGGEQYF